The clone carrying this T cell receptor beta chain was seen many times. The germline CDR1 and CDR2 sequences are MNHEY and SVGAGI. This CDR3 has 17 amino acids. Trimming cost V 2 bases and J 0 bases, with 14 bases left between them. Genomic DNA constituted the template upon which TCR beta VDJ and CDR3 profiling was performed. TCRdb independently ran MiXCR on the reads; one entry per CDR3 protein. This repertoire shows around 120,000 distinct CDR3 sequences, about two fifths found once; its top ten account for 2% to 3%. The data are from a study of CD8+CD57+ T cells in acquired aplastic anemia. Patients chosen for sequencing had CD8+CD57+ cells that had expanded, as shown by flow cytometry.

The J gene is TRBJ1-5, the V gene TRBV6-5, with D possibly TRBD1 on 6 matching bases. The receptor was derived from a human donor with aplastic anemia. The material sequenced was sorted CD4+, CD8+, or CD8+CD57+ T cells (not recorded which) from PBMCs. CDR3 nucleotides: TGTGCCAGCAGTTACCTTACAGGGAGGGCTAGCAATCAGCCCCAGCATTTT. This gives the protein CASSYLTGRASNQPQHF.